These 14 T cell receptor beta chains were all obtained from the same sample, sequenced in a study of T-cell memory formation after mild COVID-19. TCRdb itself ran the 5' RACE reads through MiXCR, one entry per CDR3 protein. The table has around 190,000 distinct CDR3 sequences, roughly 20% seen once. Specimen: PBMCs or a T cell subset sorted from them (not recorded which). These receptors were collected from a man between 18 and 35 years old who had mild COVID-19 (a few samples of this study predate the infection). Cell type and time point are not known.

The chain employs TRBV18 and TRBJ1-1, with D possibly being TRBD1 (6 bases). Per germline, CDR1 KGHSH and CDR2 LQKENI. V dropped 6 bases and J dropped 1 base, with 15 bases sitting between them. The CDR3 spans 15 residues. This CDR3 is CASSPTGGRNTEAFF. CDR3 nucleotide sequence: TGTGCCAGCTCCCCCACCGGGGGCCGGAACACTGAAGCTTTCTTT.

The CDR3, as DNA: TGTGCCAGCTCGTCCAGGGTCGGGCATGAAAAACTGTTTTTT. This translates into CASSSRVGHEKLFF. The J gene is TRBJ1-4, the V gene TRBV18, with a possible D match to TRBD1 (5 bases). The germline gives CDR1 KGHSH, CDR2 LQKENI. Trimming pared 6 bases from V and 6 bases from J, leaving 14 bases between. The CDR3 covers 14 residues.

This clonotype has just a few counts. The chain combines TRBV4-3 with TRBJ1-5; no definite D call. Trimming removed 4 bases at V and 2 bases at J, with 9 bases between. The CDR3 runs 14 residues. Germline-derived CDR1 and CDR2 are LGHNA and YSLEER. The CDR3 bases are TGCGCCAGCAGCCCCGTCCCAGGCAATCAGCCCCAGCATTTT. Translation: CASSPVPGNQPQHF.

This clonotype was counted a few times. This chain's CDR3 is CASSPTRAQETQYF. The CDR3, as DNA: TGCGCCAGCAGCCCCACAAGAGCCCAAGAGACCCAGTACTTC. The chain joins TRBV5-1 to TRBJ2-5; the D is unclear. The CDR3 consists of 14 residues. V was cut by 4 bases and J by 1 base, with 11 bases left in between. Germline lookup yields CDR1 SGHRS and CDR2 YFSETQ.

The sample holds many counts of this clonotype. The chain links TRBV7-8 to TRBJ2-7; D perhaps matches TRBD2 (6 bases). Trimming removed 1 base at V and 6 bases at J, with 10 bases between. Germline V gene sequence: CDR1 SGHVS, CDR2 FQNEAQ. The CDR3 covers 13 residues. CDR3 nucleotide sequence: TGTGCCAGCAGCTTAGTGGGGGGTTTCGAGCAGTACGTC. Protein sequence: CASSLVGGFEQYV.

The rearrangement links TRBV2 to TRBJ2-7, with 8 bases aligning to TRBD1. This CDR3 has 14 residues. V trimming: 4 bases; J trimming: 3 bases; junction bases outside the gene matches: 5. Germline V gene sequence: CDR1 SNHLY, CDR2 FYNNEI. This chain's CDR3 is CASSVGTGYYEQYF. CDR3 DNA: TGTGCCAGCAGTGTAGGGACAGGCTACTACGAGCAGTACTTC.

This clonotype has only a few counts. This chain links TRBV4-1 with TRBJ2-7; D tentatively fits TRBD1 or TRBD2 (5 bases each). The length of the CDR3 is 14 residues. Germline CDR1 MGHRA, CDR2 YSYEKL. Trimming cost V 4 bases and J 5 bases, with 15 bases left between them. The CDR3 nucleotides are TGCGCCAGCAGCCCGGGACCGTCGGAAGACGAGCAGTACTTC. Its translation is CASSPGPSEDEQYF.

This clonotype appeared a single time. The rearrangement links TRBV6-2 or TRBV6-3 to TRBJ1-5; 9 bases line up with TRBD1. V lost 7 bases to trimming and J lost 2 bases; unmatched junction nucleotides: 9. CDR1 MNHEY and CDR2 SVGEGT come from the germline V gene. The CDR3 consists of 16 residues. CDR3 region: CASMEQGAKGNQPQHF. The DNA for the CDR3 is TGTGCCAGCATGGAACAGGGGGCAAAGGGCAATCAGCCCCAGCATTTT.

This clonotype appeared a few times. This rearrangement joins TRBV28 to TRBJ1-5, with D perhaps matching TRBD1 (5 bases). The V end lost 5 bases, the J end lost 4 bases, and 6 bases lay between the germline ends. Germline CDR1 and CDR2: MDHEN and SYDVKM. The CDR3 contains 12 residues. Here the CDR3 reads CASSEGNQPQHF. CDR3 DNA sequence: TGTGCCAGCAGTGAGGGGAATCAGCCCCAGCATTTT.

A few counts support this clonotype. This rearrangement joins TRBV5-1 to TRBJ1-1; no clear D gene. Germline CDR1 reads SGHRS; CDR2 reads YFSETQ. Trimming took off 0 bases at V and 6 bases at J, with 9 bases between the two ends. This CDR3 has 13 residues. Here the CDR3 reads CASSLVAGPEAFF. The DNA of the CDR3 is TGCGCCAGCAGCTTGGTTGCCGGACCTGAAGCTTTCTTT.

This clonotype was observed a handful of times. The chain employs TRBV10-3 and TRBJ1-2; 8 nucleotides align to TRBD1. V lost 7 bases to trimming and J lost 5 bases; unmatched junction nucleotides: 6. The CDR3 loop spans 13 amino acids. Germline-derived CDR1 and CDR2 are ENHRY and SYGVKD. The CDR3 loop is CAITTGQDYGYTF. The CDR3 DNA is TGTGCCATCACTACGGGACAGGATTATGGCTACACCTTC.

This clonotype was seen more than once but under ten times. The chain employs TRBV4-3 and TRBJ2-5; 11 nucleotides match TRBD2. Unmatched junction bases numbered 10, after V lost 5 bases and J lost 5 bases. The CDR3 is 16 amino acids. Germline CDR1 and CDR2: LGHNA and YSLEER. CDR3 sequence reads: CASSGRGLAGGETQYF. The CDR3 DNA sequence: TGCGCCAGCAGCGGAAGGGGCCTAGCGGGGGGCGAGACCCAGTACTTC.

There are a few counts of this clonotype. The gene calls are TRBV27 and TRBJ2-3, with D perhaps matching TRBD1 or TRBD2 (7 bases each). Trimming stripped 3 bases from V and 4 bases from J, with 17 bases between. The germline gives CDR1 MNHEY, CDR2 SMNVEV (reference sequence). The CDR3 is 16 amino acids. CDR3 protein: CASSLQGGPLADTQYF. The DNA of the CDR3 is TGTGCCAGCAGTTTGCAGGGGGGGCCTCTCGCAGATACGCAGTATTTT.

This clonotype was observed a few times. The chain links TRBV20-1 to TRBJ1-6; D perhaps matches TRBD1 (5 bases). The CDR3 runs to 14 residues. Per the germline V gene, CDR1 is DFQATT and CDR2 is SNEGSKA (reference sequence). V lost 6 bases and J 6 bases, leaving 15 bases between the germline ends. The CDR3 loop is CSARGASGNSPLHF. The DNA for the CDR3 is TGCAGTGCACGCGGGGCCAGCGGTAATTCACCCCTCCACTTT.